This is a list of T cell receptor beta chains from one sample in a study of shared clonotypes between healthy human individuals. The repertoire was sequenced with immunoSEQ multiplex PCR; TCRdb's copy has only in-frame clones and lacks some. The table lists over 800,000 clones, around 92% of them singletons, with 24% in the top ten. The sequencing sample was made of naive CD8+ T cells sorted from blood. The receptors derive from a man aged 30 to 45 in good health. The CDR3 runs from the conserved cysteine through the conserved F or W. D genes are given only for firm matches. Clone sizes are given selectively: once, few, many, or a class where the clone is expanded.

D gene: TRBD2; J gene: TRBJ2-5; V gene: TRBV7-9; clone size: -; CDR3 length: 16; CDR3 protein: CASSPTLAEFQETQYF; CDR3 DNA: TGTGCCAGCAGCCCGACTCTAGCGGAGTTCCAAGAGACCCAGTACTTC
D gene: -; J gene: TRBJ2-7; V gene: TRBV7-9; clone size: -; CDR3 length: 14; CDR3 protein: CASSLVTGSDEQYF; CDR3 DNA: TGTGCCAGCAGCTTAGTTACAGGTTCGGACGAGCAGTACTTC
D gene: TRBD2; J gene: TRBJ2-1; V gene: TRBV7-9; clone size: -; CDR3 length: 15; CDR3 protein: CASSHGTSGYNEQFF; CDR3 DNA: TGTGCCAGCAGCCACGGGACTAGCGGCTACAATGAGCAGTTCTTC
D gene: -; J gene: TRBJ2-3; V gene: TRBV28; clone size: few; CDR3 length: 14; CDR3 protein: CASSSDSSTDTQYF; CDR3 DNA: TGTGCCAGCAGTTCGGACTCTAGCACAGATACGCAGTATTTT
D gene: -; J gene: TRBJ1-2; V gene: TRBV29-1; clone size: -; CDR3 length: 11; CDR3 protein: CSARDTYGYTF; CDR3 DNA: TGCAGCGCCCGGGACACCTATGGCTACACCTTC
D gene: -; J gene: TRBJ2-5; V gene: TRBV28; clone size: once; CDR3 length: 16; CDR3 protein: CASSLVEGGPRETQYF; CDR3 DNA: TGTGCCAGCAGTTTAGTCGAAGGCGGGCCGCGGGAGACCCAGTACTTC
D gene: -; J gene: TRBJ2-1; V gene: TRBV11-2; clone size: once; CDR3 length: 14; CDR3 protein: CASSLAVTYNEQFF; CDR3 DNA: TGTGCCAGCAGCTTAGCTGTAACCTACAATGAGCAGTTCTTC
D gene: -; J gene: TRBJ2-7; V gene: TRBV19; clone size: -; CDR3 length: 14; CDR3 protein: CASSPKLSYDEQYF; CDR3 DNA: TGTGCCAGTAGCCCCAAGCTTTCCTACGACGAGCAGTACTTC
D gene: TRBD1; J gene: TRBJ2-2; V gene: TRBV5-4; clone size: once; CDR3 length: 17; CDR3 protein: CASSLRASRNRGGELFF; CDR3 DNA: TGTGCCAGCAGCTTGAGGGCCAGCCGAAACAGGGGCGGGGAGCTGTTTTTT
D gene: TRBD2; J gene: TRBJ2-7; V gene: TRBV7-6; clone size: -; CDR3 length: 16; CDR3 protein: CASSLGSSGSRYEQYF; CDR3 DNA: TGTGCCAGCAGCTTAGGGTCTAGCGGGAGTAGGTACGAGCAGTACTTC
D gene: -; J gene: TRBJ2-5; V gene: TRBV7-7; clone size: few; CDR3 length: 17; CDR3 protein: CASSSPPLTTYQETQYF; CDR3 DNA: TGTGCCAGCAGCTCCCCACCCCTGACAACGTACCAAGAGACCCAGTACTTC
D gene: -; J gene: TRBJ1-1; V gene: TRBV21-1; clone size: -; CDR3 length: 12; CDR3 protein: CAGGTVNTEAFF; CDR3 DNA: TGTGCCGGGGGGACAGTGAACACTGAAGCTTTCTTT
D gene: -; J gene: TRBJ2-7; V gene: TRBV6-5; clone size: -; CDR3 length: 15; CDR3 protein: CASSYGQGRSYEQYF; CDR3 DNA: TGTGCCAGCAGTTACGGGCAGGGACGCTCCTACGAGCAGTACTTC
D gene: TRBD2; J gene: TRBJ2-2; V gene: TRBV19; clone size: -; CDR3 length: 16; CDR3 protein: CASGDRLAVNTGELFF; CDR3 DNA: TGTGCCAGCGGAGACCGACTAGCGGTTAACACCGGGGAGCTGTTTTTT
D gene: TRBD2; J gene: TRBJ2-1; V gene: TRBV4-1; clone size: -; CDR3 length: 17; CDR3 protein: CASSSRAGGGGRDEQFF; CDR3 DNA: TGCGCCAGCAGTTCCCGAGCGGGAGGAGGGGGTAGGGATGAGCAGTTCTTC
D gene: TRBD2; J gene: TRBJ2-1; V gene: TRBV9; clone size: -; CDR3 length: 19; CDR3 protein: CASSVEGLAADWGYNEQFF; CDR3 DNA: TGTGCCAGCAGCGTAGAAGGGCTAGCGGCAGATTGGGGCTACAATGAGCAGTTCTTC
D gene: -; J gene: TRBJ2-3; V gene: TRBV2; clone size: -; CDR3 length: 14; CDR3 protein: CASTKRSLPDTQYF; CDR3 DNA: TGTGCCAGCACTAAACGGTCCCTTCCAGATACGCAGTATTTT
D gene: -; J gene: TRBJ2-1; V gene: TRBV10-3; clone size: -; CDR3 length: 14; CDR3 protein: CAIRESTGSLEQFF; CDR3 DNA: TGTGCCATCAGAGAGTCGACAGGCAGCCTTGAGCAGTTCTTC
D gene: -; J gene: TRBJ2-3; V gene: TRBV18; clone size: -; CDR3 length: 15; CDR3 protein: CASSLRDSSTDTQYF; CDR3 DNA: TGTGCCAGCTCACTCCGGGACTCAAGCACAGATACGCAGTATTTT
D gene: TRBD1; J gene: TRBJ2-5; V gene: TRBV19; clone size: -; CDR3 length: 15; CDR3 protein: CASSIGGGTGETQYF; CDR3 DNA: TGTGCCAGTAGTATAGGAGGAGGGACAGGGGAGACCCAGTACTTC
D gene: TRBD2; J gene: TRBJ2-2; V gene: TRBV4-3; clone size: -; CDR3 length: 18; CDR3 protein: CASVTELAAASGTGELFF; CDR3 DNA: TGCGCCAGCGTTACCGAACTAGCGGCAGCCTCAGGCACCGGGGAGCTGTTTTTT
D gene: TRBD1; J gene: TRBJ2-5; V gene: TRBV7-7; clone size: -; CDR3 length: 14; CDR3 protein: CASSHTGGGETQYF; CDR3 DNA: TGTGCCAGCAGCCATACAGGGGGCGGGGAGACCCAGTACTTC
D gene: -; J gene: TRBJ2-7; V gene: TRBV27; clone size: -; CDR3 length: 11; CDR3 protein: CASGTSYEQYF; CDR3 DNA: TGTGCCAGCGGCACCTCCTACGAGCAGTACTTC
D gene: TRBD1; J gene: TRBJ1-5; V gene: TRBV28; clone size: -; CDR3 length: 17; CDR3 protein: CASSLYRGQVSNQPQHF; CDR3 DNA: TGTGCCAGCAGTTTATACAGGGGGCAAGTGAGCAATCAGCCCCAGCATTTT
D gene: TRBD2; J gene: TRBJ2-1; V gene: TRBV5-6; clone size: -; CDR3 length: 17; CDR3 protein: CASRPHGLADGNNEQFF; CDR3 DNA: TGTGCCAGCCGTCCTCATGGACTAGCGGACGGAAACAATGAGCAGTTCTTC
D gene: -; J gene: TRBJ2-2; V gene: TRBV27; clone size: -; CDR3 length: 15; CDR3 protein: CASSWSSLSTGELFF; CDR3 DNA: TGTGCCAGCAGCTGGAGCAGTTTGAGCACCGGGGAGCTGTTTTTT
D gene: -; J gene: TRBJ2-1; V gene: TRBV29-1; clone size: -; CDR3 length: 11; CDR3 protein: CSVEDVNEQFF; CDR3 DNA: TGCAGCGTTGAAGATGTAAATGAGCAGTTCTTC
D gene: -; J gene: TRBJ1-5; V gene: TRBV28; clone size: -; CDR3 length: 16; CDR3 protein: CASSPHRGGDNQPQHF; CDR3 DNA: TGTGCCAGCAGTCCCCATAGGGGGGGTGACAATCAGCCCCAGCATTTT
D gene: -; J gene: TRBJ2-2; V gene: TRBV18; clone size: -; CDR3 length: 14; CDR3 protein: CASSPSGPTGELFF; CDR3 DNA: TGTGCCAGCTCACCGTCGGGGCCCACCGGGGAGCTGTTTTTT
D gene: -; J gene: TRBJ2-7; V gene: TRBV30; clone size: -; CDR3 length: 13; CDR3 protein: CAWSPGQSYEQYF; CDR3 DNA: TGTGCCTGGAGTCCCGGACAGAGCTACGAGCAGTACTTC
D gene: -; J gene: TRBJ2-7; V gene: TRBV7-8; clone size: -; CDR3 length: 13; CDR3 protein: CASSLRLVYEQYF; CDR3 DNA: TGTGCCAGCAGCCTAAGACTGGTTTACGAGCAGTACTTC
D gene: -; J gene: TRBJ2-7; V gene: TRBV10-1; clone size: few; CDR3 length: 14; CDR3 protein: CASSEGGKSYEQYF; CDR3 DNA: TGCGCCAGCAGTGAGGGTGGGAAAAGCTACGAGCAGTACTTC
D gene: -; J gene: TRBJ2-7; V gene: TRBV7-2; clone size: -; CDR3 length: 15; CDR3 protein: CASSLVPRSSYEQYF; CDR3 DNA: TGTGCCAGCAGCTTAGTTCCCAGAAGCTCCTACGAGCAGTACTTC
D gene: -; J gene: TRBJ2-5; V gene: TRBV6-5; clone size: -; CDR3 length: 14; CDR3 protein: CASSYVSGEETQYF; CDR3 DNA: TGTGCCAGCAGTTACGTTAGCGGAGAAGAGACCCAGTACTTC
D gene: -; J gene: TRBJ2-6; V gene: TRBV11-2; clone size: -; CDR3 length: 18; CDR3 protein: CASRQTITGGSGANVLTF; CDR3 DNA: TGTGCCAGCAGACAAACGATAACTGGGGGCTCTGGGGCCAACGTCCTGACTTTC
D gene: -; J gene: TRBJ2-7; V gene: TRBV6-1; clone size: -; CDR3 length: 12; CDR3 protein: CASSEINYEQYF; CDR3 DNA: TGTGCCAGCAGCGAGATCAACTACGAGCAGTACTTC
D gene: -; J gene: TRBJ2-3; V gene: TRBV4-1; clone size: -; CDR3 length: 18; CDR3 protein: CASSQDGGGTGVADTQYF; CDR3 DNA: TGCGCCAGCAGCCAAGATGGGGGGGGGACAGGCGTCGCAGATACGCAGTATTTT
D gene: -; J gene: TRBJ2-3; V gene: TRBV6-1; clone size: -; CDR3 length: 18; CDR3 protein: CASSEADPAGGITDTQYF; CDR3 DNA: TGTGCCAGCAGTGAAGCCGATCCGGCAGGCGGAATCACAGATACGCAGTATTTT
D gene: -; J gene: TRBJ2-5; V gene: TRBV10-2; clone size: -; CDR3 length: 16; CDR3 protein: CASSSFRGVNQETQYF; CDR3 DNA: TGCGCCAGCAGTTCTTTTAGGGGGGTCAACCAAGAGACCCAGTACTTC
D gene: TRBD2; J gene: TRBJ2-7; V gene: TRBV28; clone size: once; CDR3 length: 14; CDR3 protein: CASRGLAGVYEQYF; CDR3 DNA: TGTGCCAGCAGGGGACTAGCGGGAGTTTACGAGCAGTACTTC
D gene: TRBD2; J gene: TRBJ2-3; V gene: TRBV15; clone size: -; CDR3 length: 16; CDR3 protein: CATSSQLAGYADTQYF; CDR3 DNA: TGTGCCACCAGCAGCCAACTAGCGGGCTACGCAGATACGCAGTATTTT